This TCR beta chain was documented in a study of blood T cells in healthy people across ages. Regarding the study as a whole: Compared with aged donors, long-lived donors showed fewer expanded clones, suggesting selection.

The sample holds a few counts of this clonotype. The antigen is unknown. Sample-barcoded 5' priming and a J-beta primer mix drove a second PCR of roughly 6 to 12 cycles. TCRdb re-analysed the 5' RACE reads in MiXCR, keeping a single row per CDR3 protein. The table includes about 1,500,000 distinct CDR3 sequences, 42% detected once. The length of the CDR3 is 16 residues. CDR1 and CDR2 (germline): MGHRA, YSYEKL. The ends lost 0 bases at V and 6 bases at J; junction bases unmatched: 4. Sequencing input: blood. The chain recombines TRBV4-1 with TRBJ2-1; 11 bases are a match to TRBD2. This TCR was recovered from a woman in her late teens or twenties in good health. CDR3 protein: CASSQEVTSGANEQFF. The CDR3 coding sequence is TGCGCCAGCAGCCAAGAGGTGACTAGCGGGGCCAATGAGCAGTTCTTC.